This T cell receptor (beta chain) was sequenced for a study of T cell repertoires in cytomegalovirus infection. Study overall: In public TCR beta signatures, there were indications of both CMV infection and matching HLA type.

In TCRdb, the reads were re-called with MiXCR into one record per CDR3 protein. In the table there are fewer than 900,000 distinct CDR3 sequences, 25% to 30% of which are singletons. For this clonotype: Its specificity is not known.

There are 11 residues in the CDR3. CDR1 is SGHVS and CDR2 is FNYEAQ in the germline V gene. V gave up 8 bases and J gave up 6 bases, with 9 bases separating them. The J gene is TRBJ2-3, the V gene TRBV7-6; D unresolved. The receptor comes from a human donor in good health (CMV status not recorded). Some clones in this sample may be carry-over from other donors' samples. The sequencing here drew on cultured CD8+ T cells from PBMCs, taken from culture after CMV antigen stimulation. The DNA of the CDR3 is TGTGCCAGCTTGGTCGGGGATACGCAGTATTTT. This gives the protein CASLVGDTQYF.